This entry lists 15 T cell receptor beta chains sequenced from one sample in a study of CXCR3-negative and CXCR3-positive naive CD8 T cells (dated by TCRdb to the late 2010s). TCRdb names NextSeq 550 as the instrument used. The Human TCR Profiling Kit (MiLaboratory) was used to prepare UMI-labeled 5' RACE TRB cDNA libraries. TCRdb reanalyzed the reads, keeping one entry per CDR3 protein sequence and omitting DNA. The sample table holds about 120,000 distinct CDR3 sequences. The ten largest clones take up roughly 0.29% of the sample. Material for sequencing was naive CXCR3- CD8+ T cells from blood. The cell subset or site label for this specimen denotes: CD45RO-CCR7+CD27+CD95- naive CD8+ T cells lacking CXCR3 (TNR3-). The origin of the receptors is a human donor in good health. Some clones in this sample may be carry-over from other donors' samples.

This rearrangement joins TRBV7-9 to TRBJ2-5; the D call of TRBD1 rests on TCRdb alone, since no DNA is present to check it. CDR3 length: 15 amino acids. CDR1 SEHNR and CDR2 FQNEAQ come from the germline V gene (reference sequence). Here the CDR3 reads CASSLISGGEETQYF.

This chain links TRBV7-9 with TRBJ2-3; TCRdb lists TRBD2, though no DNA is available to test this call. Germline V gene lookup returns CDR1 SEHNR and CDR2 FQNEAQ (reference sequence). The CDR3 contains 16 residues. The CDR3: CASSPIAGGRTDTQYF.

The rearrangement uses TRBV29-1 and TRBJ2-4; TCRdb indicates TRBD2, and absent DNA this call remains unverified. The CDR3 is 11 amino acids. Germline loops: CDR1 SQVTM, CDR2 ANQGSEA. This chain's CDR3 is CSVWRENIQYF.

This rearrangement joins TRBV5-6 to TRBJ2-1; the TCRdb D gene call, TRBD2, has no DNA to confirm it. Germline V CDR1 and CDR2: SGHDT, YYEEEE. The CDR3 runs 14 residues. This chain's CDR3 is CASSRSGIYNEQFF.

The V and J genes are TRBV27 and TRBJ1-2; there is no DNA to check the TCRdb D call of TRBD1. This CDR3 contains 16 residues. The germline CDR1 and CDR2 sequences are MNHEY and SMNVEV (reference sequence). The CDR3 sequence is CASSPLPGRQDYGYTF.

V usage is TRBV29-1 and J usage is TRBJ2-5. The CDR3 has 15 amino acids. Germline CDR1 and CDR2: SQVTM and ANQGSEA. The CDR3 reads CSVDEGLWVQETQYF.

The chain carries TRBV14 and TRBJ2-1; TCRdb reports TRBD1, a call that lacks DNA to check it against. This CDR3 has 14 amino acids. The germline V gene has CDR1 SGHDN and CDR2 FVKESK. The CDR3 sequence is CASSQEGRANEQFF.

V and J are TRBV6-6 and TRBJ1-1; TCRdb lists TRBD1, though no DNA is available to test this call. The germline gives CDR1 MNHNY, CDR2 SVGAGI (reference sequence). The CDR3 extends over 16 amino acids. CDR3 amino acids: CASSYQSFQGDSVTFF.

V usage is TRBV7-2 and J usage is TRBJ2-1; TCRdb selects TRBD1, and the lack of DNA leaves this call unchecked. There are 14 residues in the CDR3. The germline V gene encodes CDR1 SGHTA and CDR2 FQGNSA. CDR3 sequence reads: CASSFPGFYNEQFF. Filled out from reference TRBV7-2 and TRBJ2-1, the complete variable domain reads GAGVSQSPSNKVTEKGKDVELRCDPISGHTALYWYRQSLGQGLEFLIYFQGNSAPDKSGLPSDRFSAERTGGSVSTLTIQRTQQEDSAVYLCASSFPGFYNEQFFGPGTRLTVL.

CDR3 protein: CASSQVPGVAGDNEQFF. The chain joins TRBV4-3 to TRBJ2-1; without DNA, the TCRdb call of TRBD2 cannot be checked. CDR1 and CDR2 from the germline V gene are LGHNA and YSLEER. This CDR3 has 17 residues.

The chain uses TRBV20-1 and TRBJ2-1; without DNA, the TCRdb call of TRBD2 cannot be checked. The CDR3 length is 14 residues. Germline assignment: CDR1 DFQATT and CDR2 SNEGSKA (reference sequence). CDR3 in amino acids: CSASSGRAVDEQFF.

J is TRBJ2-7 and V is TRBV5-1; TCRdb proposes TRBD1, but this gene call is untestable without DNA. Germline V CDR1 and CDR2: SGHRS, YFSETQ. The CDR3 contains 14 residues. CDR3 sequence reads: CASSLVDRGYEQYF.

V usage is TRBV29-1 and J usage is TRBJ1-2. This CDR3 spans 12 amino acids. In germline, CDR1 is SQVTM, CDR2 ANQGSEA. The CDR3 loop is CSVDFHDYGYTF. The whole variable domain, remainder taken from reference TRBV29-1 and TRBJ1-2, is SAVISQKPSRDICQRGTSLTIQCQVDSQVTMMFWYRQQPGQSLTLIATANQGSEATYESGFVIDKFPISRPNLTFSTLTVSNMSPEDSSIYLCSVDFHDYGYTFGSGTRLTVV.

This chain links TRBV5-4 with TRBJ2-6; the D call from TCRdb, TRBD2, cannot be confirmed without DNA. Looked up from germline, CDR1 is SGHNT and CDR2 is YYREEE (reference sequence). The CDR3 consists of 15 residues. The CDR3: CASSLPPSGANVLTF.

The genes are TRBV12-3 or TRBV12-4 and TRBJ1-2. The CDR3 consists of 12 residues. The CDR3 here is CASRDPVGGYTF.